Below are 17 T cell receptor beta chains sequenced from a single sample in a study of PD-1 blockade in classical Hodgkin lymphoma. Repertoires were generated with immunoSEQ multiplex PCR, while TCRdb's copy carries only in-frame clones and drops some. Of about 21,000 clones listed, approximately 74% are singletons. Every one of the patients relapsed after autologous stem cell transplantation (brentuximab vedotin exposure was variable). The specimen comprised peripheral blood mononuclear cells (PBMCs), sampled at baseline. These receptors were collected from a human donor with classical Hodgkin lymphoma.

The genes are TRBV28 and TRBJ1-6; the D is unclear. The CDR3 covers 12 residues. Between the trimmed V and J ends, which lost 5 bases and 10 bases, there was a span of 9 bases. The germline V gene encodes CDR1 MDHEN and CDR2 SYDVKM. The CDR3 DNA is TGTGCCAGCAGTGTTGAGGTGTCACCCCTCCACTTT. It specifies CASSVEVSPLHF.

The chain carries TRBV10-2 and TRBJ1-5; tentatively, D is TRBD1 (6 bases). From germline, CDR1 is WSHSY and CDR2 SAAADI. The V gene lost 0 bases and the J gene lost 8 bases, with 14 bases spanning the gap. The CDR3 length is 15 residues. CDR3 bases: TGCGCCAGCAGTGAGTCGACGAGGGGGACGGAGCCCCAGCATTTT. It translates to CASSESTRGTEPQHF.

The gene calls are TRBV13 and TRBJ2-7, with 9 bases identical to TRBD1. Unmatched junction bases numbered 9, after V lost 4 bases and J lost 2 bases. The germline V gene encodes CDR1 PRHDT and CDR2 FYEKMQ (reference sequence). The CDR3 runs to 16 residues. The CDR3 DNA reads TGTGCCAGCAGCTCGGGACCCCGGACAGGGGCCTACGAGCAGTACTTC. Translation gives CASSSGPRTGAYEQYF.

The chain is built from TRBV11-2 and TRBJ1-4, with D uncertain. Trimming removed 2 bases at V and 0 bases at J, with 10 bases between. The CDR3 has 16 residues. Germline V gene data show CDR1 as SGHAT and CDR2 as FQNNGV. This CDR3 reads CASSLWRSATNEKLFF. CDR3 sequence (DNA): TGTGCCAGCAGCTTATGGAGGTCGGCAACTAATGAAAAACTGTTTTTT.

This chain connects TRBV4-3 to TRBJ1-2; D is uncertain. This CDR3 comprises 15 residues. Germline V gene data show CDR1 as LGHNA and CDR2 as YSLEER. V lost 3 bases, J lost 6 bases, and 17 bases lay in between. Here the CDR3 reads CASSQHGVGLDGYTF. The CDR3 coding sequence is TGCGCCAGCAGCCAGCACGGGGTAGGGCTCGATGGCTACACCTTC.

This clone was observed a handful of times. The gene calls are TRBV19 and TRBJ1-1; D call uncertain. Germline V CDR1 and CDR2: LNHDA, SQIVND (reference sequence). This CDR3 contains 15 residues. Trimming took off 4 bases at V and 0 bases at J, with 12 bases between the two ends. DNA of the CDR3: TGTGCCAGTAGTAGGGGAAAGGCGATGAACACTGAAGCTTTCTTT. This gives the protein CASSRGKAMNTEAFF.

The rearrangement uses TRBV6-9 and TRBJ1-4, with D hard to call. Trimming took off 5 bases at V and 7 bases at J, with 17 bases between the two ends. Germline V gene data show CDR1 as MNHGY and CDR2 as SVAAGI. The length of the CDR3 is 15 residues. This CDR3 is CASSPSGGAGEKLFF. CDR3 nucleotide sequence: TGTGCCAGCAGTCCCTCAGGAGGCGCGGGTGAAAAACTGTTTTTT.

In this sample, this clone turned up once. The CDR3 spells CASSPKRGEPADTQYF. For the CDR3, the DNA is TGTGCCAGCTCACCCAAGCGGGGCGAACCCGCAGATACGCAGTATTTT. This chain links TRBV18 with TRBJ2-3; 7 bases match TRBD2. This CDR3 spans 16 amino acids. The V gene end was trimmed by 3 bases and the J gene end by 4 bases; junction bases not matched to a gene: 10. Germline lookup yields CDR1 KGHSH and CDR2 LQKENI.

This chain links TRBV2 with TRBJ1-1; 8 nucleotides line up with TRBD1. Germline CDR1 is SNHLY and CDR2 is FYNNEI. The CDR3 loop spans 14 amino acids. J was trimmed by 3 bases and V by 5 bases; bases with no gene match: 5. The CDR3: CASSRTGKDTEAFF. The CDR3, as DNA: TGTGCCAGCAGTCGGACAGGGAAAGACACTGAAGCTTTCTTT.

This clone was seen more than once but under ten times. The V call is TRBV6-6, the J call TRBJ1-5; D uncertain. This CDR3 has 13 residues. CDR1 and CDR2 from the germline V gene are MNHNY and SVGAGI (reference sequence). Trimming removed 9 bases at V and 2 bases at J, with 11 bases between. CDR3 nucleotides: TGTGCCAGTTCCCGACTGGGCAATCAGCCCCAGCATTTT. Protein: CASSRLGNQPQHF.

The rearrangement uses TRBV11-2 and TRBJ2-1; D is uncertain. The germline gives CDR1 SGHAT, CDR2 FQNNGV. The CDR3 consists of 16 residues. The ends were cut back, 5 bases at V and 0 bases at J, with 14 bases in the middle. The CDR3 nucleotides read TGTGCCAGCAGCGCTGTGGGTGCCAGCTCCTACAATGAGCAGTTCTTC. As protein: CASSAVGASSYNEQFF. Drawing the rest from reference TRBV11-2 and TRBJ2-1, the complete variable domain is EAGVAQSPRYKIIEKRQSVAFWCNPISGHATLYWYQQILGQGPKLLIQFQNNGVVDDSQLPKDRFSAERLKGVDSTLKIQPAKLEDSAVYLCASSAVGASSYNEQFFGPGTRLTVL.

The sample holds one count of this clone. J is TRBJ1-2 and V is TRBV19; D call uncertain. Germline CDR1 is LNHDA and CDR2 is SQIVND (reference sequence). With 3 bases removed from V and 4 bases from J, the gap between germline ends came to 12 bases. This CDR3 is built from 14 residues. The CDR3 loop is CASSMSMDGYGYTF. The DNA for the CDR3 is TGTGCCAGTAGTATGTCTATGGACGGCTATGGCTACACCTTC.

This chain connects TRBV14 to TRBJ2-1, with 10 bases matching TRBD2. This CDR3 is built from 16 residues. Losses at the gene ends were 1 base for V and 4 bases for J; bases not matched to a gene: 4. Germline CDR1 reads SGHDN; CDR2 reads FVKESK. The DNA of the CDR3 is TGTGCCAGCAGCCAAGTCAAGCGGGAGGGGTACAATGAGCAGTTCTTC. Residues: CASSQVKREGYNEQFF.

This clone came up once. This sequence joins TRBV11-2 and TRBJ2-1, with D tentatively TRBD2 (5 bases). Germline CDR1 reads SGHAT; CDR2 reads FQNNGV. The CDR3 totals 13 residues. The V end was cut by 5 bases, the J end by 0 bases, with 5 bases between. The CDR3 region is CASSGLSYNEQFF. The CDR3 DNA is TGTGCCAGCAGCGGACTCTCCTACAATGAGCAGTTCTTC.

The genes are TRBV25-1 and TRBJ1-4; TRBD1 matches 8 bases. Germline V gene data show CDR1 as MGHDK and CDR2 as SYGVNS. V gave up 2 bases and J gave up 10 bases; unmatched junction bases: 12. The CDR3 totals 16 residues. The CDR3 region has the DNA TGTGCCAGCAGTGAAAGTGGAGAGGACAGGGCGGGAAAACTGTTTTTT. Translation: CASSESGEDRAGKLFF.

The chain recombines TRBV11-3 with TRBJ2-7, with D uncertain. CDR3 length equals 14 residues. Deletions cut 2 bases from V and 2 bases from J, with 10 bases between. Germline V gene lookup returns CDR1 SGHNT and CDR2 YENEEA. The CDR3 protein is CASSLIQPPYEQYF. The CDR3 DNA is TGTGCCAGCAGCTTAATACAGCCCCCCTACGAGCAGTACTTC.

The chain couples TRBV27 to TRBJ2-3; D ambiguous. Trimming removed 8 bases from V and 0 bases from J, with 12 bases in between. Germline lookup yields CDR1 MNHEY and CDR2 SMNVEV (reference sequence). CDR3 length equals 14 residues. Written as DNA, the CDR3 is TGTGCCAGCTGGTGGAAGGCTAGCACAGATACGCAGTATTTT. This encodes CASWWKASTDTQYF.